Following are 17 T cell receptor beta chains from one sample sequenced in a study of blood T cell repertoires in COVID-19. Here immunoSEQ multiplex PCR was the method, and the copy in TCRdb shows in-frame clones only, minus some. The repertoire consists of 350,000 to 550,000 clones, with about 89% occurring once and the leading ten covering roughly 4%. The sample taken for sequencing was peripheral blood. Receptors originate from a young woman with acute or convalescent COVID-19.

The chain has TRBV28 and TRBJ2-3; 7 bases are shared with TRBD2. CDR1 is MDHEN and CDR2 is SYDVKM in the germline V gene. This CDR3 is 15 amino acids long. The J segment lost 1 base and the V segment lost 11 bases, leaving 12 bases of the junction unmatched. CDR3 nucleotides: TGTGCCTCGCGGGGAGGGGCCGCTGGCACAGATACGCAGTATTTT. Amino acid sequence: CASRGGAAGTDTQYF.

This chain links TRBV5-6 with TRBJ1-1, with 9 positions matching TRBD1. V lost 4 bases, J lost 4 bases, and 14 bases stayed unmatched. The CDR3 sequence is 17 residues long. Germline V CDR1 and CDR2: SGHDT, YYEEEE. The CDR3 here is CASSARTGEALGTEAFF. The CDR3 region has the DNA TGTGCCAGCAGCGCAAGGACAGGGGAGGCTTTGGGCACTGAAGCTTTCTTT.

The chain carries TRBV19 and TRBJ1-2; TRBD1 matches at 7 bases. Germline V CDR1 and CDR2: LNHDA, SQIVND (reference sequence). This CDR3 spans 13 amino acids. J was trimmed by 4 bases and V by 7 bases; bases with no gene match: 6. CDR3 sequence (DNA): TGTGCCAGTAAACGGGGACAGTTCTATGGCTACACCTTC. This translates into CASKRGQFYGYTF. The whole variable domain, filled in from reference TRBV19 and TRBJ1-2, reads DGGITQSPKYLFRKEGQNVTLSCEQNLNHDAMYWYRQDPGQGLRLIYYSQIVNDFQKGDIAEGYSVSREKKESFPLTVTSAQKNPTAFYLCASKRGQFYGYTFGSGTRLTVV.

The V gene is TRBV5-5, the J gene TRBJ1-5; D not certain. CDR1 and CDR2 (germline): SGHKS, YYEKEE (reference sequence). The ends were cut back, 1 base at V and 6 bases at J, with 11 bases in the middle. The CDR3 runs 14 residues. The CDR3 DNA is TGTGCCAGCAGCTTGCACGGGGAGGGTCAGCCCCAGCATTTT. Translating it yields CASSLHGEGQPQHF.

The J gene is TRBJ2-1, the V gene TRBV2; 7 nucleotides line up with TRBD2. CDR1 and CDR2 from the germline V gene are SNHLY and FYNNEI. Trimming took 3 bases from V and 2 from J; bases not matched to a gene: 1. The CDR3 is 14 amino acids. Here the CDR3 reads CASSEGGAYNEQFF. CDR3 nucleotides: TGTGCCAGCAGTGAGGGGGGGGCCTACAATGAGCAGTTCTTC.

This clone has a single count. The chain is built from TRBV5-6 and TRBJ2-3; the D is unclear. The germline V gene has CDR1 SGHDT and CDR2 YYEEEE. V lost 0 bases, J lost 0 bases, and 11 bases lay in between. The CDR3 has 16 residues. The CDR3 is CASSLGSVPSTDTQYF. The CDR3 DNA follows: TGTGCCAGCAGCTTGGGGAGCGTGCCCAGCACAGATACGCAGTATTTT.

The genes are TRBV10-2 and TRBJ2-1; TRBD1 matches at 8 bases. After removal of 6 bases from V and 0 bases from J, the junction contained 13 bases not matched to a gene. Per the germline V gene, CDR1 is WSHSY and CDR2 is SAAADI. CDR3 size: 18 residues. The CDR3 DNA sequence: TGCGCCAGCAGCGGGGAGGTTGGTGGGACAGGCTCCTACAATGAGCAGTTCTTC. This gives the protein CASSGEVGGTGSYNEQFF.

A few counts support this clone. V is TRBV27 and J is TRBJ1-4; D remains ambiguous. Germline loops: CDR1 MNHEY, CDR2 SMNVEV (reference sequence). V gave up 5 bases and J gave up 5 bases, with 9 bases separating them. The CDR3 spans 13 residues. This chain's CDR3 is CASSRTVNEKLFF. CDR3 DNA: TGTGCCAGCAGTAGAACGGTGAATGAAAAACTGTTTTTT.

As for this clone: The same CDR3 arises from other DNA sequences in this sample as well. The chain recombines TRBV5-1 with TRBJ2-3; TRBD1 might be the D (5 bases). CDR1 SGHRS and CDR2 YFSETQ come from the germline V gene. The CDR3 sequence is 15 residues long. V lost 0 bases to trimming and J lost 0 bases, with 8 bases between them. This CDR3 is CASSLGGGSTDTQYF. CDR3 DNA: TGCGCCAGCAGCTTGGGGGGCGGTAGCACAGATACGCAGTATTTT.

This clone was seen once. V is TRBV29-1 and J is TRBJ2-1; the D gene is possibly TRBD2 (7 bases). CDR3 length: 10 amino acids. Germline V gene lookup returns CDR1 SQVTM and CDR2 ANQGSEA. V lost 7 bases and J lost 11, with 12 bases in between. This chain's CDR3 is CSAGGGQQFF. CDR3 bases: TGCAGCGCTGGGGGGGGCCAGCAGTTCTTC.

This chain uses TRBV4-1 with TRBJ2-7, with 8 bases lining up with TRBD1. Germline assignment: CDR1 MGHRA and CDR2 YSYEKL. J gave up 4 bases and V 4 bases, and 9 bases lay outside the gene matches. CDR3 length: 15 amino acids. DNA of the CDR3: TGCGCCAGCAGCCTCCCGGGACAGGTTACTTACGAGCAGTACTTC. The encoded protein is CASSLPGQVTYEQYF.

The chain links TRBV5-6 to TRBJ2-2; D may be TRBD1 (6 bases). The CDR3 sequence is 15 residues long. CDR1 is SGHDT, CDR2 YYEEEE, per germline. Trimming cost V 5 bases and J 2 bases, with 13 bases left between them. The CDR3 region has the DNA TGTGCCAGCAGTAGGGACACCCGAAACACCGGGGAGCTGTTTTTT. Translation gives CASSRDTRNTGELFF. The variable domain in full, completed from reference TRBV5-6 and TRBJ2-2, reads DAGVTQSPTHLIKTRGQQVTLRCSPKSGHDTVSWYQQALGQGPQFIFQYYEEEERQRGNFPDRFSGHQFPNYSSELNVNALLLGDSALYLCASSRDTRNTGELFFGEGSRLTVL.

Only one count was recorded for this clone. The chain links TRBV15 to TRBJ1-2, with D unresolved. Germline V gene sequence: CDR1 LNHNV, CDR2 YYDKDF (reference sequence). This CDR3 region has 14 residues. The V end lost 0 bases, the J end lost 3 bases, and 8 bases lay between the germline ends. CDR3 in amino acids: CATSRDRGYYGYTF. In DNA, the CDR3 is TGTGCCACCAGCAGAGATCGAGGATACTATGGCTACACCTTC.

V and J are TRBV4-1 and TRBJ2-7, with 11 bases matching TRBD1. Trimming at V came to 8 bases and at J to 6 bases, leaving 6 bases not matched to a gene. The CDR3 has 13 amino acids. From germline, CDR1 is MGHRA and CDR2 YSYEKL. DNA for the CDR3: TGCGCCAGCTCAAGGGACAGGGGGTCCGAGCAGTACTTC. Protein product: CASSRDRGSEQYF.

The chain employs TRBV9 and TRBJ1-1; 8 positions agree with TRBD1. The CDR3 loop spans 16 amino acids. Losses at the gene ends were 1 base for V and 0 bases for J; bases not matched to a gene: 5. Germline-derived CDR1 and CDR2 are SGDLS and YYNGEE. The CDR3 DNA reads as TGTGCCAGCAGCGTACACAGGGGGGGATTGAACACTGAAGCTTTCTTT. This codes for CASSVHRGGLNTEAFF. The full variable domain, completed using reference TRBV9 and TRBJ1-1, is DSGVTQTPKHLITATGQRVTLRCSPRSGDLSVYWYQQSLDQGLQFLIQYYNGEERAKGNILERFSAQQFPDLHSELNLSSLELGDSALYFCASSVHRGGLNTEAFFGQGTRLTVV.

V gene TRBV6-1 combines with J gene TRBJ2-4; 11 bases fit TRBD2. Germline V gene data show CDR1 as MNHNS and CDR2 as SASEGT. Trimming at V came to 3 bases and at J to 1 base, leaving 2 bases not matched to a gene. The CDR3 is 16 residues long. CDR3 loop: CASSDPSGGAKNIQYF. CDR3 nucleotides: TGTGCCAGCAGTGACCCTAGCGGGGGGGCCAAAAACATTCAGTACTTC.

The V and J genes are TRBV19 and TRBJ2-1, with a possible D match to TRBD2 (5 bases). The germline gives CDR1 LNHDA, CDR2 SQIVND (reference sequence). V lost 3 bases and J lost 10, with 19 bases in between. CDR3 size: 15 residues. CDR3 sequence reads: CASSMGVLRSEEQFF. CDR3 nucleotide sequence: TGTGCCAGTAGTATGGGAGTTCTCAGGTCAGAAGAGCAGTTCTTC.